The entry below describes one TCR beta chain. This specimen belongs to a study of blood T cell repertoires in COVID-19. Study overall: The samples span acute and convalescent COVID-19 from the United States, Italy and Spain. The analysed material was cDNA or gDNA that came from T cells, B-cell-depleted T cells, or PBMCs.

J gave up 7 bases and V 5 bases, and 16 bases lay outside the gene matches. CDR1 MNHEY and CDR2 SMNVEV come from the germline V gene (reference sequence). The CDR3 covers 16 residues. Generated by immunoSEQ multiplex PCR, the TCRdb table keeps only in-frame clones and is missing some. Of about 44,000 clones in the sample, nearly 90% are singletons; the top ten hold roughly a sixth. This TCR derives from a man aged 70-80 years with active COVID-19. Sequencing was performed on peripheral blood. The genes are TRBV27 and TRBJ1-2, with 7 bases aligning to TRBD1. Here the CDR3 DNA reads TGTGCCAGCAGTCCGAGACAGGGCGTTTTCCAGGTTGGCTACACCTTC. Protein product: CASSPRQGVFQVGYTF.